Detailed here is one TCR beta chain. This record comes from a study of blood T cell repertoires in COVID-19. Study at large: Samples of COVID-19 (acute and convalescent) were obtained from the United States, Italy and Spain.

V gave up 1 base and J gave up 6 bases, with 10 bases separating them. This CDR3 is built from 13 residues. Germline V lookup: CDR1 MNHEY, CDR2 SVGAGI. The authors' processing: Researchers report that nucleated cell counts were estimated from reference gene primer amplification. The method was immunoSEQ multiplex PCR; TCRdb's version includes in-frame clones alone and lacks a portion of them. V, J and clone size derive from that table, while D and trimming were established from the DNA sequence. The sample has roughly 100,000 clones; roughly 91% are singletons. The TCR comes from a human donor in a cohort sampled during active COVID-19. The sample taken for sequencing was peripheral blood. The rearrangement links TRBV6-5 to TRBJ2-7; D remains unclear. The CDR3 sequence is CASSYYNTGEQYF. CDR3 nucleotides: TGTGCCAGCAGTTACTACAATACGGGCGAGCAGTACTTC.